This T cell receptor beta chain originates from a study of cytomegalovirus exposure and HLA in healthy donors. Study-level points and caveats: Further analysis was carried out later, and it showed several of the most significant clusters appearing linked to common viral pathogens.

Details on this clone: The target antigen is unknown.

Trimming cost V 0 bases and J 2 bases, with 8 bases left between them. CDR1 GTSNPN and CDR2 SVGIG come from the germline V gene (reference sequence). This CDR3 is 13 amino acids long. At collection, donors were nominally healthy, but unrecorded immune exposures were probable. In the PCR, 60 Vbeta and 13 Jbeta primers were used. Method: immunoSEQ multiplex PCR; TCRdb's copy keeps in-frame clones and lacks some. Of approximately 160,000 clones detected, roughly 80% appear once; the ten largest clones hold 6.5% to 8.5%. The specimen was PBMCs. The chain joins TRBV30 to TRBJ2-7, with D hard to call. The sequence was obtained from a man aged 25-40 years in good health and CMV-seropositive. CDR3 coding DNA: TGTGCCTGGAGTGTTGGCTTTACCTACGAGCAGTACTTC. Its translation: CAWSVGFTYEQYF.